These 26 T cell receptor beta chains originate from one sample sequenced in a study of CD8+CD57+ T cells in acquired aplastic anemia. The template used for profiling TCR beta VDJ and CDR3 was genomic DNA. TCRdb reprocessed the reads with MiXCR, giving one entry per CDR3 protein. In the table there are around 430,000 distinct CDR3 sequences, around 33% of which are singletons. Patients who underwent sequencing had shown CD8+CD57+ cell expansion by flow cytometry. Source material: sorted CD4+, CD8+, or CD8+CD57+ T cells (not recorded which) from PBMCs. The source is a human donor with aplastic anemia.

V gene TRBV19 combines with J gene TRBJ2-1; 10 nucleotides line up with TRBD2. The CDR3 has 15 residues. Germline CDR1 is LNHDA and CDR2 is SQIVND (reference sequence). V shed 7 bases and J 9 bases; nucleotides not matched to a gene: 12. In DNA, the CDR3 is TGTGCCAGTATAGGGAGCGGGAGGGTTGCGGGTGAGCAGTTCTTC. Translated: CASIGSGRVAGEQFF.

A note on this clonotype: A junction boundary mismatches the germline segment, possibly from a read error. This chain connects TRBV10-3 to TRBJ2-1, with D hard to call. Germline CDR1 reads ENHRY; CDR2 reads SYGVKD. The length of the CDR3 is 13 residues. The CDR3 sequence is CASSEIRIGEQFF. The CDR3 DNA reads as TGTGCCAGCAGTGAAATAAGGATCGGTGAGCAGTTCTTC.

This clonotype was picked up a small number of times. The chain is built from TRBV6-1 and TRBJ2-7; no reliable D call. Germline lookup yields CDR1 MNHNS and CDR2 SASEGT. V lost 7 bases to trimming and J lost 2 bases, with 6 bases between them. CDR3 length equals 11 residues. The CDR3 DNA reads as TGTGCCAGCAACGCGGCCTACGAGCAGTACTTC. Its translation: CASNAAYEQYF.

The chain links TRBV11-2 to TRBJ2-1, with D perhaps matching TRBD2 (6 bases). The V gene lost 5 bases and the J gene lost 8 bases, with 16 bases spanning the gap. Germline V gene lookup returns CDR1 SGHAT and CDR2 FQNNGV. CDR3 length: 14 amino acids. The CDR3 region has the DNA TGTGCCAGCAGCCCTCCGGGACTTAGGGATGAGCAGTTCTTC. Its translation: CASSPPGLRDEQFF.

This clonotype has a handful of counts. The rearrangement uses TRBV7-3 and TRBJ2-1, with a possible D match to TRBD2 (6 bases). This CDR3 is 13 amino acids long. Germline V lookup: CDR1 SGHTA, CDR2 FQGTGA. Deletions cut 4 bases from V and 14 bases from J, with 18 bases between. In nucleotides, the CDR3 is TGTGCCAGCAGCTCCGGACTAAAAAACAGTAAGTTCTTC. It codes for CASSSGLKNSKFF.

This clonotype was picked up many times. The gene calls are TRBV7-3 and TRBJ1-4; perhaps TRBD1 as D (6 bases). The CDR3 consists of 13 residues. CDR1 is SGHTA, CDR2 FQGTGA, per germline. V was shortened by 5 bases and J by 5 bases, with 9 bases between the two germline ends. CDR3: CASSKGGNEKLFF. CDR3 in DNA: TGTGCCAGCAGCAAGGGGGGCAATGAAAAACTGTTTTTT.

Notes on this clonotype: This may stem from a read error, because a much larger clone lies one nucleotide away. The J gene is TRBJ1-5, the V gene TRBV9, with D tentatively TRBD1 (5 bases). This CDR3 is built from 16 residues. CDR1 is SGDLS, CDR2 YYNGEE, per germline. CDR3: CTSSGPGYKGDQPQHF. The CDR3 coding sequence is TGTACCAGCAGCGGACCCGGATACAAAGGGGATCAGCCCCAGCATTTT.

This CDR3 is CASSQGGGNYGYTF. CDR3 DNA sequence: TGTGCCAGCAGTCAGGGGGGGGGTAACTATGGCTACACCTTC. The chain carries TRBV25-1 and TRBJ1-2; TRBD1 matches 7 bases. The CDR3 contains 14 residues. V trimming: 5 bases; J trimming: 1 base; junction bases outside the gene matches: 4. Per the germline V gene, CDR1 is MGHDK and CDR2 is SYGVNS.

This clonotype was counted at least ten times. This chain's CDR3 is CSVFEWDTQYF. CDR3 DNA sequence: TGCAGCGTTTTTGAGTGGGATACGCAGTATTTT. The rearrangement links TRBV29-1 to TRBJ2-3; D not certain. The germline V and J ends were trimmed by 5 bases and 6 bases, with 9 bases remaining between them. The germline V gene encodes CDR1 SQVTM and CDR2 ANQGSEA. There are 11 residues in the CDR3.

The chain links TRBV11-2 to TRBJ1-6; no clear D gene. Between the trimmed V and J ends, which lost 5 bases and 3 bases, there was a span of 14 bases. Germline CDR1 reads SGHAT; CDR2 reads FQNNGV. The CDR3 spans 16 residues. The CDR3 is CASSPGRVVYNSPLHF. The CDR3, as DNA: TGTGCCAGCAGCCCCGGTAGGGTCGTCTATAATTCACCCCTCCACTTT. The full variable domain, its missing parts supplied by reference TRBV11-2 and TRBJ1-6, is EAGVAQSPRYKIIEKRQSVAFWCNPISGHATLYWYQQILGQGPKLLIQFQNNGVVDDSQLPKDRFSAERLKGVDSTLKIQPAKLEDSAVYLCASSPGRVVYNSPLHFGNGTRLTVT.

The chain is built from TRBV10-3 and TRBJ2-7; possibly TRBD2 for D (6 bases). This CDR3 is 13 amino acids long. Germline lookup yields CDR1 ENHRY and CDR2 SYGVKD. Trimming took 8 bases from V and 7 from J, leaving 18 bases between them. CDR3 protein: CAISSGKEGEQYF. The CDR3 coding sequence is TGTGCCATCTCGAGTGGGAAGGAGGGGGAGCAGTACTTC.

At least ten counts were recorded for this clonotype. The chain joins TRBV19 to TRBJ1-5; no clear D gene. Trimming stripped 0 bases from V and 6 bases from J, with 15 bases between. Germline values: CDR1 LNHDA, CDR2 SQIVND (reference sequence). This CDR3 comprises 16 residues. For the CDR3, the DNA is TGTGCCAGTAGTATAGATCAGAGTTTGTATAGTCAGCCCCAGCATTTT. The encoded protein is CASSIDQSLYSQPQHF.

This clonotype was seen a handful of times. The genes are TRBV10-2 and TRBJ2-3; 8 positions agree with TRBD1. The length of the CDR3 is 16 residues. Germline V lookup: CDR1 WSHSY, CDR2 SAAADI. The V gene end was trimmed by 7 bases and the J gene end by 2 bases; junction bases not matched to a gene: 11. In DNA form, the CDR3 reads TGCGCCAGCACGGCCCGGACAGGGACAAACACAGATACGCAGTATTTT. Its translation: CASTARTGTNTDTQYF.

This clonotype has a handful of counts. Compared with germline, one end of the junction differs, possibly owing to a read error. The rearrangement uses TRBV4-3 and TRBJ1-4; 8 nucleotides agree with TRBD1. The CDR3 is 18 residues long. CDR1 and CDR2 (germline): LGHNA, YSLEER. The CDR3 protein is CASSQDRAEDRAGRGWTF. CDR3 DNA: TGCGCCAGCAGCCAAGATCGGGCCGAGGACAGGGCGGGGAGAGGGTGGACTTTT.

The chain recombines TRBV24-1 with TRBJ1-2, with 9 nucleotides matching TRBD1. Trimming cost V 4 bases and J 8 bases; bases outside gene matches: 7. This CDR3 spans 14 amino acids. Germline CDR1 reads KGHDR; CDR2 reads SFDVKD. CDR3 coding DNA: TGTGCCACCAGTGACTACGACAGGGGGAGCGGCTACACCTTC. This sequence encodes CATSDYDRGSGYTF.

V gene TRBV7-6 combines with J gene TRBJ2-1, with D possibly matching TRBD2 (6 bases). CDR1 and CDR2 from the germline V gene are SGHVS and FNYEAQ. Trimming removed 5 bases from V and 6 bases from J, with 11 bases in between. This CDR3 comprises 13 residues. The CDR3 loop reads CASSLGLTNEQFF. The DNA of the CDR3 is TGTGCCAGCAGCCTGGGACTCACCAATGAGCAGTTCTTC.

As to this clonotype: At one boundary the junction diverges from the germline segment, which might be a read error. The V and J genes are TRBV12-3 or TRBV12-4 and TRBJ1-6; D not certain. This CDR3 contains 15 residues. CDR3: CASSIASSYNSPLHF. The CDR3 nucleotides are TGTGCCAGCAGTATAGCAAGCTCCTATAATTCACCCCTCCACTTT.

This clonotype was counted between two and nine times. V usage is TRBV4-1 and J usage is TRBJ1-6, with unresolved D. Trimming pared 0 bases from V and 7 bases from J, leaving 13 bases between. From germline, CDR1 is MGHRA and CDR2 YSYEKL. The CDR3 spans 16 residues. CDR3 bases: TGCGCCAGCAGCCAAGATCATTGGCTATGGAATTCACCCCTCCACTTT. Its translation: CASSQDHWLWNSPLHF.

This clonotype was seen at least ten times. The rearrangement links TRBV25-1 to TRBJ2-1, with TRBD2 as a possible D gene (6 bases). CDR3 length equals 14 residues. Germline V gives CDR1 MGHDK, CDR2 SYGVNS. V was trimmed by 5 bases and J by 5 bases, leaving 13 bases between them. CDR3 amino acids: CASSREGLNNEQFF. The CDR3 DNA reads as TGTGCCAGCAGTAGAGAGGGACTGAACAATGAGCAGTTCTTC.

This clonotype was counted a few times. The J gene is TRBJ1-2, the V gene TRBV7-9; 8 bases map to TRBD1. Germline V gives CDR1 SEHNR, CDR2 FQNEAQ (reference sequence). V dropped 4 bases and J dropped 4; count of bases not matched to a gene: 17. This CDR3 has 18 residues. The CDR3 bases are TGTGCCAGCAGCTCAGCAGGGGGCTTGGGGTTGAGTGGCTATGGCTACACCTTC. It is translated as CASSSAGGLGLSGYGYTF.

In its sample, this clonotype was seen a few times. J is TRBJ2-5 and V is TRBV5-1; 11 nucleotides line up with TRBD2. This CDR3 contains 15 residues. The germline V gene has CDR1 SGHRS and CDR2 YFSETQ. With 0 bases clipped from V and 3 bases from J, the junction kept 1 base outside the gene matches. The CDR3 loop is CASSLVGLAEETQYF. The CDR3 nucleotides are TGCGCCAGCAGCTTGGTGGGACTAGCGGAAGAGACCCAGTACTTC.

Only a few counts were recorded for this clonotype. This chain uses TRBV2 with TRBJ1-5; the D gene is possibly TRBD1 (5 bases). Between the trimmed V and J ends, which lost 7 bases and 2 bases, there was a span of 12 bases. The CDR3 extends over 14 amino acids. Germline V gene data show CDR1 as SNHLY and CDR2 as FYNNEI. CDR3 sequence (DNA): TGTGCCAGCACCCTGCTACAGGGCAATCAGCCCCAGCATTTT. Protein: CASTLLQGNQPQHF.

The table lists this clonotype with a few counts. J is TRBJ1-5 and V is TRBV11-2; no clear D. The germline V gene encodes CDR1 SGHAT and CDR2 FQNNGV. This CDR3 comprises 16 residues. The V gene lost 4 bases and the J gene lost 2 bases, with 15 bases spanning the gap. The CDR3 DNA is TGTGCCAGCAGCTCGGTGGCAGCCCGGGGCAATCAGCCCCAGCATTTT. Translating gives CASSSVAARGNQPQHF.

On this clonotype itself: The CDR3 does not end in the conserved phenylalanine or tryptophan, so this is likely a read error. The chain is built from TRBV7-3 and TRBJ2-1; D is undetermined. The CDR3 spans 13 residues. The germline V gene encodes CDR1 SGHTA and CDR2 FQGTGA. Trimming cost V 2 bases and J 1 base, with 3 bases left between them. DNA for the CDR3: TGTGCCAGCAGCTTAGGGTCCTACAATGAGCAGTTCCTC. Translated: CASSLGSYNEQFL.

This clonotype has at least ten counts. V gene TRBV20-1 combines with J gene TRBJ1-6, with D possibly matching TRBD1 (5 bases). Germline loops: CDR1 DFQATT, CDR2 SNEGSKA (reference sequence). CDR3 size: 16 residues. The V gene lost 1 base and the J gene lost 8 bases, with 18 bases spanning the gap. The DNA for the CDR3 is TGCAGTGCTAGAGTTTCTTTGGACGGGACCGATTCACCCCTCCACTTT. The encoded protein is CSARVSLDGTDSPLHF.

In its sample, this clonotype was seen a few times. A read error may be the cause here, since a much bigger clone is one base away. The chain couples TRBV9 to TRBJ1-6; 9 bases fit TRBD1. This CDR3 has 15 amino acids. The germline gives CDR1 SGDLS, CDR2 YYNGEE. CDR3 sequence reads: CARSVGTGFYSPLHF. Written as DNA, the CDR3 is TGTGCCCGCAGCGTAGGGACAGGGTTCTATTCACCCCTCCACTTT.